The source of this T cell receptor (beta chain) is a study of T cell responses to AZD1222 COVID-19 vaccine. Data came from immunoSEQ multiplex PCR; TCRdb stores just in-frame clones and leaves some out. Among about 110,000 clones listed, 87% were seen once. CDR1 and CDR2 from the germline V gene are SGHDT and YYEEEE. V lost 5 bases and J lost 8, with 16 bases in between. The CDR3 totals 13 residues. The receptor comes from an adult who received the AZD1222 COVID-19 vaccine. The V and J genes are TRBV5-6 and TRBJ1-2, with D unclear. Sequenced here: peripheral blood, sampled 28 days after the second AZD1222 dose. CDR3 sequence reads: CASSPCSRCGYTF. The CDR3 DNA reads TGTGCCAGCAGTCCTTGTTCCCGGTGCGGCTACACCTTC.